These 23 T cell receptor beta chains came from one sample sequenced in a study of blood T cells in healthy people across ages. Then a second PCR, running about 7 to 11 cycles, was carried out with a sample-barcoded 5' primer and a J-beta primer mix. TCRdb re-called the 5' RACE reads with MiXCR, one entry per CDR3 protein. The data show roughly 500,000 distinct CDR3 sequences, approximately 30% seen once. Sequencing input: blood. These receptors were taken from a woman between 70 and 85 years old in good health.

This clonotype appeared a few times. DNA of the CDR3: TGTGCCACCAGCAGAGATATCCGGGACACCACCCCCAATGAGCAGTTCTTC. Its protein is CATSRDIRDTTPNEQFF. V usage is TRBV15 and J usage is TRBJ2-1, with a weak D call TRBD1 (6 bases). V shed 0 bases and J shed 6 bases, with 18 bases lying between them. This CDR3 region has 17 residues. Per germline, CDR1 LNHNV and CDR2 YYDKDF (reference sequence).

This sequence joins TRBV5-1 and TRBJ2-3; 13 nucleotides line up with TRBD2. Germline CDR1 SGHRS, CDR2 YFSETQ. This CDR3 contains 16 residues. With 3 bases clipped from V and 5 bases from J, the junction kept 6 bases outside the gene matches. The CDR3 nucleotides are TGCGCCAGCAGCTCACTAGCGGGGGGGCGAGGAGATACGCAGTATTTT. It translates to CASSSLAGGRGDTQYF.

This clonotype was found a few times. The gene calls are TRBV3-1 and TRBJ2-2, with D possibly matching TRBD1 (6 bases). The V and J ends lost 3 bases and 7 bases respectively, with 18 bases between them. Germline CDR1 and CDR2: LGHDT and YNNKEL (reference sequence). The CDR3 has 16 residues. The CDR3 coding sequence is TGTGCCAGCAGCCAGGGGTACTACCGAGGGGGCGGGGAGCTGTTTTTT. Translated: CASSQGYYRGGGELFF.

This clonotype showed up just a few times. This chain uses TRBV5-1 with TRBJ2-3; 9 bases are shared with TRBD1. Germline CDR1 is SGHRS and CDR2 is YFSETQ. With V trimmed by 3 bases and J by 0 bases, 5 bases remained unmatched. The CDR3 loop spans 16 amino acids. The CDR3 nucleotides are TGCGCCAGCAGCTCCCAACAGGGGGCAAGCACAGATACGCAGTATTTT. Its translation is CASSSQQGASTDTQYF.

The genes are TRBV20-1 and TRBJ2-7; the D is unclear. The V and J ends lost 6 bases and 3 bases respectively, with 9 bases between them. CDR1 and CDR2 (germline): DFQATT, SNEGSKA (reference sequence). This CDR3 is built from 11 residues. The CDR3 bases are TGCAGTGCCCAATACAGCTACGAGCAGTACTTC. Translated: CSAQYSYEQYF.

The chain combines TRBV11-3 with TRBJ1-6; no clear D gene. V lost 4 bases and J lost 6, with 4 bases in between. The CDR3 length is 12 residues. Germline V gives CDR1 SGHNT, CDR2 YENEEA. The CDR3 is CASSWTNSPLHF. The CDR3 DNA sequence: TGTGCCAGCAGCTGGACTAATTCACCCCTCCACTTT.

CDR3 region: CASRNVYGYTF. The CDR3 coding sequence is TGTGCCAGCAGGAACGTCTATGGCTACACCTTC. The chain joins TRBV27 to TRBJ1-2; unclear D gene. The germline CDR1 and CDR2 sequences are MNHEY and SMNVEV (reference sequence). Between the trimmed V and J ends, which lost 6 bases and 4 bases, there was a span of 6 bases. The CDR3 is made up of 11 amino acids.

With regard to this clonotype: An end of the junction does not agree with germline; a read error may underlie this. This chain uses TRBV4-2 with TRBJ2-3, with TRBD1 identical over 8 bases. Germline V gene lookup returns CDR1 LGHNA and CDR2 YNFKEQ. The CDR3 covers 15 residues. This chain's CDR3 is CASSQGLLGTGTQYF. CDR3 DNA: TGTGCCAGCAGCCAAGGACTGTTGGGGACAGGTACGCAGTATTTT.

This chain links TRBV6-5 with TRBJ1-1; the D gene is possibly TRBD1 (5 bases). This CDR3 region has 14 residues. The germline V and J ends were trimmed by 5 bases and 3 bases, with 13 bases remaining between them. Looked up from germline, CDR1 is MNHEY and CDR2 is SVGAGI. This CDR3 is CASSKSGRDTEAFF. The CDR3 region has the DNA TGTGCCAGCAGTAAATCGGGACGGGACACTGAAGCTTTCTTT.

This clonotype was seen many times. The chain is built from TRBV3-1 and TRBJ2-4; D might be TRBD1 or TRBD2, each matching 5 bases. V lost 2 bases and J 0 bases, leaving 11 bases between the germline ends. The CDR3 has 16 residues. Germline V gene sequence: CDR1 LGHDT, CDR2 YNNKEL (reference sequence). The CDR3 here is CASSQRGVTAKNIQYF. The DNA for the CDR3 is TGTGCCAGCAGCCAACGAGGGGTTACAGCCAAAAACATTCAGTACTTC.

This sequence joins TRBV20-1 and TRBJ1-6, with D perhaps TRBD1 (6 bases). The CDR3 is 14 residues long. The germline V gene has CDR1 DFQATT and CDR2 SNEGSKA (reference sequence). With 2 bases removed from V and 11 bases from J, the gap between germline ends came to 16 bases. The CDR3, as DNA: TGCAGTGCTAGACCACAGGGAATAGTGACACCCCTCCACTTT. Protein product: CSARPQGIVTPLHF.

The CDR3 DNA reads as TGTGCCAGCCGAGACAGGGGAAAACTGTTTTTT. Protein: CASRDRGKLFF. This chain connects TRBV12-3 or TRBV12-4 to TRBJ1-4; 8 bases fit TRBD1. V was pared by 8 bases and J by 10 bases, with 3 bases of the junction left unmatched. The length of the CDR3 is 11 residues.

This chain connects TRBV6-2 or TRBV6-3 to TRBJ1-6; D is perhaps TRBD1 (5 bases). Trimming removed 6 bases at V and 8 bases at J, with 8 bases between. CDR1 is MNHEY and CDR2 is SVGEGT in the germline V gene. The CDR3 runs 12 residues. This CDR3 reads CASRLGDSPLHF. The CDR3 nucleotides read TGTGCCAGCAGGCTGGGGGATTCACCCCTCCACTTT.

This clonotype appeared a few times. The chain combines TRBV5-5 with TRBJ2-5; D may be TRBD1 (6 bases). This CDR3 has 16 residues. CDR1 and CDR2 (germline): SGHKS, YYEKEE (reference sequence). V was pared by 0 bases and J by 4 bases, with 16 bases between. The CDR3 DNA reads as TGTGCCAGCAGCTTGGGGGTGGGGGCAGGTGCAGAGACCCAGTACTTC. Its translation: CASSLGVGAGAETQYF.

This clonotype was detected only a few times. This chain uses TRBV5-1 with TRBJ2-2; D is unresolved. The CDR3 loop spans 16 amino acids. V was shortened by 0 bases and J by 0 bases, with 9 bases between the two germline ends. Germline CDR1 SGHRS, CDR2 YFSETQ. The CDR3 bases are TGCGCCAGCAGCTTGGTCGTTCATCCGAACACCGGGGAGCTGTTTTTT. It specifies CASSLVVHPNTGELFF.

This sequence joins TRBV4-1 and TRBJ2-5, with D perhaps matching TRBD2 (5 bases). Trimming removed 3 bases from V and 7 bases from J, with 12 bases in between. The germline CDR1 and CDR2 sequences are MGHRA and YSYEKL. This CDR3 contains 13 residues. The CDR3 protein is CASSQQLEGTQYF. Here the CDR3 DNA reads TGCGCCAGCAGCCAGCAACTAGAAGGGACCCAGTACTTC.

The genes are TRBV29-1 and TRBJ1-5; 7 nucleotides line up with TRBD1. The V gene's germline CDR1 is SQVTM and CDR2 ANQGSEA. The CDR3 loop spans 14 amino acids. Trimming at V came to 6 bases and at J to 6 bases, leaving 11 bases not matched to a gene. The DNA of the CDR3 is TGCAGCGTGGCCCAACAGGGGACCGGTCAGCCCCAGCATTTT. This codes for CSVAQQGTGQPQHF.

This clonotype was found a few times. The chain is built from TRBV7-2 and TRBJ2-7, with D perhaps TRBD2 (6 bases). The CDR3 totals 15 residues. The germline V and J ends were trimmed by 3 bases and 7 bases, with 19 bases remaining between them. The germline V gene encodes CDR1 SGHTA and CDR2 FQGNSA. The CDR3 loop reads CASSLAGGPSWEQYF. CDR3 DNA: TGTGCCAGCAGCTTGGCCGGGGGACCGTCTTGGGAGCAGTACTTC.

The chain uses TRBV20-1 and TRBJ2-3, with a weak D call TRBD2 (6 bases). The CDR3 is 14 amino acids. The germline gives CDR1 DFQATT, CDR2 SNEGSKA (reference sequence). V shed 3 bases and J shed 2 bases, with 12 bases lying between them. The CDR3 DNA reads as TGCAGTGCTAGGGAGGGACTTTCCACAGATACGCAGTATTTT. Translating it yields CSAREGLSTDTQYF.

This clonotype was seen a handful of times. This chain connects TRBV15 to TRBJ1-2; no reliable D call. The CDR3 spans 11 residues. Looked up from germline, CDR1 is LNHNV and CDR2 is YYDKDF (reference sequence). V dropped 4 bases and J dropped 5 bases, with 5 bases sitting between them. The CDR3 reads CATSNGYGYTF. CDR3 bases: TGTGCCACCAGCAATGGTTATGGCTACACCTTC.

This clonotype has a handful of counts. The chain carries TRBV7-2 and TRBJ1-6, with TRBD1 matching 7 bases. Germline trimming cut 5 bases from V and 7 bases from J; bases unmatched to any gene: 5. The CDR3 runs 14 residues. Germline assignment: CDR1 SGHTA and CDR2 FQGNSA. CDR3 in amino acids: CASSIQGGNSPLHF. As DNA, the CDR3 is TGTGCCAGCAGCATCCAGGGGGGAAATTCACCCCTCCACTTT.

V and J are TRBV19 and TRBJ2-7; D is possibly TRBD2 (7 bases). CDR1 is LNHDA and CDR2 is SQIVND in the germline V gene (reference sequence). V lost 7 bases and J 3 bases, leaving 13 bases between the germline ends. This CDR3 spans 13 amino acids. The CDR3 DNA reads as TGTGCCAGTACTCGGGGGGCGGACTACGAGCAGTACTTC. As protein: CASTRGADYEQYF.

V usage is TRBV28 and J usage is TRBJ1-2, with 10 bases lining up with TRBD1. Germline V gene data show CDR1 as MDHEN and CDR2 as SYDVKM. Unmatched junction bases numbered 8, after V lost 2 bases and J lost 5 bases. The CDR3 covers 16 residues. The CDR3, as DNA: TGTGCCAGCAGTTTAGTAGGTGGACAGGGGGATTATGGCTACACCTTC. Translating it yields CASSLVGGQGDYGYTF.